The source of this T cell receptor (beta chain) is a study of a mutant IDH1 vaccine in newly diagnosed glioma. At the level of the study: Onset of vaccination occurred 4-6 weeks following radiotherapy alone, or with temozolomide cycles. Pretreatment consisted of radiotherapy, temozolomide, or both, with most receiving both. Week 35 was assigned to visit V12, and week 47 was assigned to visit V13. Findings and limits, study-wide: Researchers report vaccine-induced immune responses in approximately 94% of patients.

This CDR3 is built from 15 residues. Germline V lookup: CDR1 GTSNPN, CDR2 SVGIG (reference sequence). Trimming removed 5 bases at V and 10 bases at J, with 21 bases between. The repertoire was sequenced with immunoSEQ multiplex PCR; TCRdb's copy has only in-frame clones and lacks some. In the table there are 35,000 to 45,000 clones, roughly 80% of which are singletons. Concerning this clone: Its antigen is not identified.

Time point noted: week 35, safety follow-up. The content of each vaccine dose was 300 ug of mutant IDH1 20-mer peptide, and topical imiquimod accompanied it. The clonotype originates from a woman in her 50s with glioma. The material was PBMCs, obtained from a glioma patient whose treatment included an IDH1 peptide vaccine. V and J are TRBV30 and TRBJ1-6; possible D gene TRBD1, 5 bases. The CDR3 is CAWGAPPGWGSPLHF. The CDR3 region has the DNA TGTGCCTGGGGGGCCCCGCCAGGGTGGGGATCACCCCTCCACTTT.